This T cell receptor beta chain was recovered during a study of T cell responses to AZD1222 COVID-19 vaccine (TCRdb year 2021). Describing the broader study: A total of 233 trial participants underwent TCR sequencing, of whom about 210 received two doses of AZD1222 and around 26 received two doses of the MenACWY control vaccine. Trial participants were enrolled by age into 18-55, 56-69 and 70-plus year subgroups, with around 150, 28 and 57 TCR-sequenced participants respectively.

The CDR3 regions of human TCRbeta chains were analyzed by immunosequencing. Per the original workflow: Repertoire TCRs were checked for matches against a reference library of SARS-CoV-2-specific TCRs that had been generated using the MIRA antigen-specificity platform. Breadth meant the fraction of unique TCRs that were SARS-CoV-2-associated, whereas depth meant the fraction of total T cells that were SARS-CoV-2-associated. Each spike-specific TCR was assigned to its reactive spike region and to a CD4 or CD8 class using the MIRA data. Log10-transformed breadth and depth values were compared by one-way ANOVA with Sidak's multiple comparisons tests. Not all clones reach the TCRdb copy of this immuneACCESS table, which keeps in-frame sequences only. Checked studies attribute under half of the gap to unresolved V genes and leave the rest unexplained. From that table come the V and J calls and clone size; the DNA was used to work out D and trimming. Across this sample there are about 120,000 clones, with 86% seen only once. The ten largest clones take up over 2.5% of the sample.

The paper's findings and limits, for the study overall: The whole spike protein was spanned by vaccine-associated CD4 TCRs, and dominant responses were seen in regions 160-218 and 743-854. A significant rise in spike-specific TCR breadth and depth was observed after two AZD1222 doses relative to day 0 and relative to MenACWY recipients. Participants were mostly white British, with more females than males. The authors suggested clonal diversity may have been underestimated. Conclusions about previously exposed vaccinees are limited because only five to seven AZD1222 recipients were SARS-CoV-2 seropositive at baseline. Reportedly, almost half of the unique spike-specific TCRs recognized epitopes lying outside the regions that are mutated in the B.1.351 and B.1.1.7 variants. Because no day 14 peak-response samples were available, repertoires were characterized only after the peak T cell response. In the small 56-69-year group, the increase in depth fell short of significance, most likely because of low power.

Turning to this clone: This clone's antigen is unknown. The sample holds no much larger clone one base away, and base qualities are not on file.

The sample's time point, from its label and the paper: about 28 days (+/-7) after the second vaccine dose. Because spike-specific TCR depth and breadth did not differ between the two schedules, AZD1222 recipients who got a second dose at roughly 4 weeks were pooled with those who got a second dose at roughly 12 weeks. Vaccinee samples were obtained from the UK trials COV001 and COV002, which included a single-blind randomized controlled phase 2/3 trial of AZD1222 (ChAdOx1 nCoV-19) in healthy adults. Trial participant PBMC samples were collected at day 0 and day 28 after the second dose for TCRbeta chain sequencing. CDR3 length: 14 amino acids, cysteine to phenylalanine. Of all the DNA, just the CDR3 is kept, 42 bases in frame from base 1. In the germline V gene (reference sequence), CDR1 corresponds to PRHDT and CDR2 to FYEKMQ. Trimming leaves V shorter by 5 bases and J shorter by 2 bases, with the junction holding 4 bases beyond the gene matches.

The chain links TRBV13 with TRBJ2-3, with 7 central nucleotides matching TRBD2. This receptor was obtained from an adult who received the AZD1222 COVID-19 vaccine. Here the sequenced sample was peripheral blood, taken 28 days after the second AZD1222 dose. The DNA sequence follows: TGTGCCAGCAGCCCACTAGCGTCCACAGATACGCAGTATTTT. Its protein reads: CASSPLASTDTQYF.